This record looks at one T cell receptor beta chain sequence and its context. The sample comes from a study of graft-versus-host responses after intestinal transplantation. TCRdb's copy holds only in-frame clones and misses some; the assay was immunoSEQ multiplex PCR. The data show about 98,000 clones, about 82% seen once. Germline CDR1 and CDR2: SGHKS and YYEKEE (reference sequence). The V end was cut by 1 base, the J end by 1 base, with 8 bases between. The length of the CDR3 is 14 residues. The sequences come from PBMCs, collected 255 days after intestinal transplant. The chain uses TRBV5-5 and TRBJ1-1, with D possibly TRBD1 on 6 matching bases. The source of this sequence is a human patient who received an intestinal transplant, so some T cells may come from the graft donor. CDR3 bases: TGTGCCAGCAGCTTGTGGACAGCGAACACTGAAGCTTTCTTT. Protein product: CASSLWTANTEAFF.